A selection of T cell receptor beta chains follows, all from one sample in a study of early T cells in non-severe SARS-CoV-2 infection. TCRdb redid the calling of the 5' RACE reads with MiXCR, one entry per CDR3 protein. The sample includes around 50,000 distinct CDR3 sequences, under 14% of them seen just once. Material for sequencing was whole blood. These receptors were obtained from an adult who was a healthcare worker with PCR-confirmed SARS-CoV-2 infection or an uninfected control (not recorded which). CDR3s include the opening cysteine and the closing phenylalanine or tryptophan. The order of the fields is D gene, V gene, clone size, J gene, CDR3 DNA, CDR3 protein. The D gene is left open where the match is weak. A row's size may be missing; if present it is once, few, many or a size class.

d_call: -
v_call: TRBV10-3
clone_size: many
j_call: TRBJ2-5
cdr3_nt: TGTGCCATCAGTGAGCACAAAGAGACCCAGTACTTC
cdr3_aa: CAISEHKETQYF

d_call: TRBD1
v_call: TRBV28
clone_size: many
j_call: TRBJ1-5
cdr3_nt: TGTGCCAGCAGTTCGGGACAGGCCAATCAGCCCCAGCATTTT
cdr3_aa: CASSSGQANQPQHF

d_call: -
v_call: TRBV3-1
clone_size: -
j_call: TRBJ1-2
cdr3_nt: TGTGCCAGCAGCCAAGATAAAGGACGGCGAAATGGCTACACCTTC
cdr3_aa: CASSQDKGRRNGYTF

d_call: -
v_call: TRBV5-1
clone_size: many
j_call: TRBJ2-2
cdr3_nt: TGCGCCAGCAGCTTGGCACAGTATTACACCGGGGAGCTGTTTTTT
cdr3_aa: CASSLAQYYTGELFF

d_call: -
v_call: TRBV18
clone_size: -
j_call: TRBJ2-7
cdr3_nt: TGTGCCAGCTCACCACAAGGAGGGGGCATTAACTACTACGAGCAGTACTTC
cdr3_aa: CASSPQGGGINYYEQYF

d_call: -
v_call: TRBV11-2
clone_size: many
j_call: TRBJ1-5
cdr3_nt: TGTGCCAGCAGCGTTGGTTTGGGCAATCAGCCCCAGCATTTT
cdr3_aa: CASSVGLGNQPQHF

d_call: TRBD1
v_call: TRBV18
clone_size: -
j_call: TRBJ1-5
cdr3_nt: TGTGCCAGCTCACCACCTGGGACAGTAGCCCGTCAGCCCCAGCATTTT
cdr3_aa: CASSPPGTVARQPQHF

d_call: TRBD2
v_call: TRBV28
clone_size: many
j_call: TRBJ2-5
cdr3_nt: TGTGCCAGCAGCCCGGGGGGACTAGCGGGAGAGAGAGAGACCCAGTACTTC
cdr3_aa: CASSPGGLAGERETQYF

d_call: -
v_call: TRBV20-1
clone_size: few
j_call: TRBJ2-7
cdr3_nt: TGCAGTGCTGAGGATCTCTCTAAGGACTACGAGCAGTACTTC
cdr3_aa: CSAEDLSKDYEQYF

d_call: TRBD1
v_call: TRBV7-9
clone_size: -
j_call: TRBJ1-5
cdr3_nt: TGTGCCAGCAGATCTCGGACAGGGCGCAATCAGCCCCAGCATTTT
cdr3_aa: CASRSRTGRNQPQHF

d_call: TRBD1
v_call: TRBV11-2
clone_size: few
j_call: TRBJ1-2
cdr3_nt: TGTGCCAGCAGCTTAGATTCGACAGGGCTTGGCTACACCTTC
cdr3_aa: CASSLDSTGLGYTF

d_call: -
v_call: TRBV9
clone_size: -
j_call: TRBJ2-2
cdr3_nt: TGTGCCAGCAGCAAAGGTGAACCCACCGGGGAGCTGTTTTTT
cdr3_aa: CASSKGEPTGELFF

d_call: -
v_call: TRBV11-2
clone_size: -
j_call: TRBJ2-7
cdr3_nt: TGTGCCAGCAGCTTACCCCCCTCGGGCTACGAGCAGTACTTC
cdr3_aa: CASSLPPSGYEQYF

d_call: -
v_call: TRBV9
clone_size: few
j_call: TRBJ2-1
cdr3_nt: TGTGCCAGCAGCTATGACGCGAGCTCCTACAATGAGCAGTTCTTC
cdr3_aa: CASSYDASSYNEQFF

d_call: -
v_call: TRBV20-1
clone_size: -
j_call: TRBJ2-3
cdr3_nt: TGCACGCCGGGGACGAACACAGATACGCAGTATTTT
cdr3_aa: CTPGTNTDTQYF

d_call: -
v_call: TRBV5-1
clone_size: -
j_call: TRBJ1-2
cdr3_nt: TGCGCCAGCAGCTTTGACAGTAACTATGGCTACACCTTC
cdr3_aa: CASSFDSNYGYTF

d_call: TRBD2
v_call: TRBV5-4
clone_size: -
j_call: TRBJ2-7
cdr3_nt: TGTGCCAGCAGTTCTAGCGGGGGATCCTACGAGCAGTACTTC
cdr3_aa: CASSSSGGSYEQYF

d_call: -
v_call: TRBV12-3/TRBV12-4
clone_size: -
j_call: TRBJ1-1
cdr3_nt: TGTGCCAGCAGCAGGGTCCTTTTAGAAGCTTTCTTT
cdr3_aa: CASSRVLLEAFF

d_call: -
v_call: TRBV28
clone_size: few
j_call: TRBJ1-3
cdr3_nt: TGTGCCAGCATGGGGGGCTCGGACACCATATATTTT
cdr3_aa: CASMGGSDTIYF

d_call: -
v_call: TRBV6-2/TRBV6-3
clone_size: many
j_call: TRBJ2-1
cdr3_nt: TGTGCCAGCAGTTACTCGAAGCTAGCAAACAATGAGCAGTTCTTC
cdr3_aa: CASSYSKLANNEQFF

d_call: -
v_call: TRBV12-3/TRBV12-4
clone_size: -
j_call: TRBJ2-5
cdr3_nt: TGTGCCAGCAGTAACGGGGCAATTGGGGAGACCCAGTACTTC
cdr3_aa: CASSNGAIGETQYF

d_call: -
v_call: TRBV5-1
clone_size: many
j_call: TRBJ2-5
cdr3_nt: TGCGCCAGCGGTCAGGCTCAAGAGACCCAGTACTTC
cdr3_aa: CASGQAQETQYF

d_call: TRBD1
v_call: TRBV25-1
clone_size: many
j_call: TRBJ2-7
cdr3_nt: TGTGCCAGCAGGCCGACAGGGGGTACCTACGAGCAGTACTTC
cdr3_aa: CASRPTGGTYEQYF

d_call: TRBD2
v_call: TRBV5-1
clone_size: many
j_call: TRBJ2-1
cdr3_nt: TGCGCCAGCAGCTTGAGGGGGACTAGTGACAATGAGCAGTTCTTC
cdr3_aa: CASSLRGTSDNEQFF

d_call: -
v_call: TRBV20-1
clone_size: few
j_call: TRBJ1-1
cdr3_nt: TGCAGTGCTGGCGGACAGAACACTGAAGCTTTCTTT
cdr3_aa: CSAGGQNTEAFF

d_call: TRBD2
v_call: TRBV2
clone_size: -
j_call: TRBJ2-6
cdr3_nt: TGTGCCAGCAGGCGGGGGGCGGAAGGGGCCAACGTCCTGACTTTC
cdr3_aa: CASRRGAEGANVLTF

d_call: -
v_call: TRBV9
clone_size: -
j_call: TRBJ1-2
cdr3_nt: TGTGCCAGCAGCGCCGTCCATTTTGGCTACACCTTC
cdr3_aa: CASSAVHFGYTF

d_call: TRBD1
v_call: TRBV28
clone_size: many
j_call: TRBJ1-4
cdr3_nt: TGTGCCAGCAGTTTAATTAACAGGGGAAATGAAAAACTGTTTTTT
cdr3_aa: CASSLINRGNEKLFF

d_call: -
v_call: TRBV27
clone_size: -
j_call: TRBJ1-2
cdr3_nt: TGTGCCAGCAGACCGCTTTATGATAATGCAGAAACTCATTATGGCTACACCTTC
cdr3_aa: CASRPLYDNAETHYGYTF

d_call: -
v_call: TRBV20-1
clone_size: few
j_call: TRBJ1-1
cdr3_nt: TGCAGTGCTATGTTTAACACTGAAGCTTTCTTT
cdr3_aa: CSAMFNTEAFF

d_call: TRBD1
v_call: TRBV11-2
clone_size: -
j_call: TRBJ2-7
cdr3_nt: TGTGCCAGCAGCTCTGTCAGGGGGCGCAGGTACGAGCAGTACTTC
cdr3_aa: CASSSVRGRRYEQYF

d_call: -
v_call: TRBV4-1
clone_size: -
j_call: TRBJ1-6
cdr3_nt: TGCGCCAGCAGTCAAGTTCAGAGCTCCTATAATTCACCCCTCCACTTT
cdr3_aa: CASSQVQSSYNSPLHF

d_call: TRBD1
v_call: TRBV20-1
clone_size: -
j_call: TRBJ1-4
cdr3_nt: TGCAGTGCTCAGGGACAGGGTGGCGCGGAAAAACTGTTTTTT
cdr3_aa: CSAQGQGGAEKLFF

d_call: -
v_call: TRBV6-5
clone_size: many
j_call: TRBJ2-1
cdr3_nt: TGTGCCAGCAGTCAAAAGCTGGGTATGCAGTTCTTC
cdr3_aa: CASSQKLGMQFF

d_call: -
v_call: TRBV12-3/TRBV12-4
clone_size: few
j_call: TRBJ2-7
cdr3_nt: TGTGCCAGCAGTTTATCGGCTGTAATCTACGAGCAGTACTTC
cdr3_aa: CASSLSAVIYEQYF

d_call: TRBD2
v_call: TRBV27
clone_size: -
j_call: TRBJ2-5
cdr3_nt: TGTGCCAGCAGTCCCAAGCCCATAGCGGGGGGTAAAGAGACCCAGTACTTC
cdr3_aa: CASSPKPIAGGKETQYF

d_call: TRBD2
v_call: TRBV28
clone_size: many
j_call: TRBJ2-4
cdr3_nt: TGTGCCAGCAGGCCAACTAGCGGGAGAGGGTTGGACTTC
cdr3_aa: CASRPTSGRGLDF

d_call: -
v_call: TRBV7-9
clone_size: many
j_call: TRBJ2-4
cdr3_nt: TGTGCCAGCAGCTTGGCAGGAAAAAACATTCAGTACTTC
cdr3_aa: CASSLAGKNIQYF

d_call: -
v_call: TRBV21-1
clone_size: -
j_call: TRBJ2-3
cdr3_nt: TGTGCCAGCAGCAAACTCGGCACAGATACGCAGTATTTT
cdr3_aa: CASSKLGTDTQYF

d_call: -
v_call: TRBV7-9
clone_size: few
j_call: TRBJ1-1
cdr3_nt: TGTGCCAGCAGCCGCCTCTTTGTGGGCACTGAAGCTTTCTTT
cdr3_aa: CASSRLFVGTEAFF

d_call: -
v_call: TRBV20-1
clone_size: -
j_call: TRBJ2-2
cdr3_nt: TGCAGTGCTAGAGTGGCTAATAAGGCCGGGGAGCTGTTTTTT
cdr3_aa: CSARVANKAGELFF

d_call: -
v_call: TRBV7-8
clone_size: many
j_call: TRBJ1-2
cdr3_nt: TGTGCCAGCAGCTTAGCGCGGTACCGGGACGTCTATGGCTACACCTTC
cdr3_aa: CASSLARYRDVYGYTF

d_call: -
v_call: TRBV7-2
clone_size: few
j_call: TRBJ2-5
cdr3_nt: TGTGCCAGCAGCTTCGGGCCCCAAGAGACCCAGTACTTC
cdr3_aa: CASSFGPQETQYF

d_call: TRBD1
v_call: TRBV10-1
clone_size: many
j_call: TRBJ2-5
cdr3_nt: TGCGCCAGCGCTGCAGGGGGCCAAGAGACCCAGTACTTC
cdr3_aa: CASAAGGQETQYF

d_call: -
v_call: TRBV29-1
clone_size: medium-sized
j_call: TRBJ2-1
cdr3_nt: TGCAGCGCCGAACGGTCCCCGGGTGAGCAGTTCTTC
cdr3_aa: CSAERSPGEQFF

d_call: -
v_call: TRBV5-4
clone_size: -
j_call: TRBJ2-1
cdr3_nt: TGTGCCAGCAGCTTGGATCTTAGCTCCTACAATGAGCAGTTCTTC
cdr3_aa: CASSLDLSSYNEQFF

d_call: TRBD1
v_call: TRBV29-1
clone_size: many
j_call: TRBJ1-2
cdr3_nt: TGCAGCGCACGGACAGGGTCTCTAAACTATGGCTACACCTTC
cdr3_aa: CSARTGSLNYGYTF

d_call: -
v_call: TRBV20-1
clone_size: many
j_call: TRBJ1-5
cdr3_nt: TGCAGTGCCGGAACCGGGACCAGAAGCAATCAGCCCCAGCATTTT
cdr3_aa: CSAGTGTRSNQPQHF

d_call: -
v_call: TRBV5-6
clone_size: many
j_call: TRBJ1-4
cdr3_nt: TGTGCCACCGAGAGGGCAGGGGTTGAAAAACTGTTTTTT
cdr3_aa: CATERAGVEKLFF

d_call: TRBD1
v_call: TRBV29-1
clone_size: few
j_call: TRBJ1-5
cdr3_nt: TGCAGCGTCGGGGAGGCAGGGGGAAGCAATCAGCCCCAGCATTTT
cdr3_aa: CSVGEAGGSNQPQHF

d_call: TRBD1
v_call: TRBV11-2
clone_size: many
j_call: TRBJ1-2
cdr3_nt: TGTGCCAGCAGCCCCGGGACAGGGGAAAGTGGCTACACCTTC
cdr3_aa: CASSPGTGESGYTF

d_call: -
v_call: TRBV28
clone_size: -
j_call: TRBJ2-5
cdr3_nt: TGTGCCAGCAGTCGGACACCTCAAGAGACCCAGTACTTC
cdr3_aa: CASSRTPQETQYF

d_call: TRBD1
v_call: TRBV12-3/TRBV12-4
clone_size: -
j_call: TRBJ2-1
cdr3_nt: TGTGCCAGCAGTTATGTCCCCGGGACAGGGGGAAACAATGAGCAGTTCTTC
cdr3_aa: CASSYVPGTGGNNEQFF

d_call: -
v_call: TRBV5-1
clone_size: many
j_call: TRBJ2-1
cdr3_nt: TGCGCCAGCAGCTTGGACAGGTACAATGAGCAGTTCTTC
cdr3_aa: CASSLDRYNEQFF

d_call: TRBD1
v_call: TRBV12-5
clone_size: many
j_call: TRBJ2-1
cdr3_nt: TGTGCTAGTGGTTGGACTGGGACAGAAGAACTTAGCTCCTACAATGAGCAGTTCTTC
cdr3_aa: CASGWTGTEELSSYNEQFF

d_call: TRBD2
v_call: TRBV25-1
clone_size: -
j_call: TRBJ2-7
cdr3_nt: TGTGCCAGCAGTGGAGTTAGCGGGAGGGGCTCCTACGAGCAGTACTTC
cdr3_aa: CASSGVSGRGSYEQYF

d_call: -
v_call: TRBV11-2
clone_size: few
j_call: TRBJ2-3
cdr3_nt: TGTGCCAGCAGCTTACTAGGACTCATCACAGATACGCAGTATTTT
cdr3_aa: CASSLLGLITDTQYF

d_call: -
v_call: TRBV28
clone_size: many
j_call: TRBJ2-2
cdr3_nt: TGTGCCAGCAGGTCAGCAAACACCGGGGAGCTGTTTTTT
cdr3_aa: CASRSANTGELFF

d_call: -
v_call: TRBV5-4
clone_size: many
j_call: TRBJ2-1
cdr3_nt: TGTGCCAGCAGCCGGTCAGCTGCGACAGGCAATGAGCAGTTCTTC
cdr3_aa: CASSRSAATGNEQFF

d_call: TRBD2
v_call: TRBV3-1
clone_size: -
j_call: TRBJ2-7
cdr3_nt: TGTGCCAGCAGCCAATACAAGCGGGGGGACTACGAGCAGTACTTC
cdr3_aa: CASSQYKRGDYEQYF